The next 5 T cell receptor beta chains were all read from a single sample in a study of blood T cell repertoires in COVID-19. Assay used: immunoSEQ multiplex PCR; TCRdb lists only in-frame clones, some missing. The sample consists of some 190,000 clones, more than 70% of them appearing once. The specimen was peripheral blood. The receptors come from a woman older than 75 with active or convalescent COVID-19.

The chain recombines TRBV6-5 with TRBJ1-6; no reliable D call. Germline CDR1 reads MNHEY; CDR2 reads SVGAGI. The CDR3 contains 15 residues. V lost 6 bases and J 7 bases, leaving 16 bases between the germline ends. The CDR3 loop is CASSQTFAGNSPLHF. CDR3 sequence (DNA): TGTGCCAGCAGCCAAACTTTCGCGGGGAATTCACCCCTCCACTTT.

The chain has TRBV28 and TRBJ1-6, with D possibly being TRBD1 (5 bases). The CDR3 consists of 16 residues. V was pared by 5 bases and J by 7 bases, with 18 bases between. Germline V gives CDR1 MDHEN, CDR2 SYDVKM. The CDR3 DNA reads as TGTGCCAGCAGTCCTCCGCGGGGGACGGGGAATTCACCCCTCCACTTT. It codes for CASSPPRGTGNSPLHF.

The chain links TRBV27 to TRBJ1-2; TRBD1 agrees at 8 bases. Trimming cost V 1 base and J 6 bases; bases outside gene matches: 10. Germline values: CDR1 MNHEY, CDR2 SMNVEV (reference sequence). This CDR3 spans 16 amino acids. This CDR3 reads CASSLFGRGLRNGYTF. CDR3 nucleotides: TGTGCCAGCAGTTTATTCGGCAGGGGGCTCCGAAATGGCTACACCTTC.

Here the CDR3 reads CASSQDLRSVPGNEQYF. CDR3 in DNA: TGCGCCAGCAGCCAAGATCTTCGGTCAGTTCCGGGGAACGAGCAGTACTTC. This chain uses TRBV4-1 with TRBJ2-7; D perhaps matches TRBD2 (5 bases). This CDR3 has 17 residues. V lost 0 bases and J 5 bases, leaving 20 bases between the germline ends. Germline loops: CDR1 MGHRA, CDR2 YSYEKL.

This sequence joins TRBV19 and TRBJ2-1; D might be TRBD2 (6 bases). This CDR3 comprises 16 residues. Trimming removed 1 base from V and 4 bases from J, with 14 bases in between. Germline loops: CDR1 LNHDA, CDR2 SQIVND (reference sequence). Written as DNA, the CDR3 is TGTGCCAGTAGTATAGGGGGCCCAGGGACTTACAATGAGCAGTTCTTC. Encoded protein: CASSIGGPGTYNEQFF. Combining the CDR3 with reference TRBV19 and TRBJ2-1 gives the whole variable domain DGGITQSPKYLFRKEGQNVTLSCEQNLNHDAMYWYRQDPGQGLRLIYYSQIVNDFQKGDIAEGYSVSREKKESFPLTVTSAQKNPTAFYLCASSIGGPGTYNEQFFGPGTRLTVL.